This T cell receptor (beta chain) was identified during a study of read filtering for tumor transcriptome and immune sequencing. Overall study: DNase treatment preceded whole-transcriptome library preparation.

This clonotype was detected ten times or more. This library used approximately 390 ng RNA and molecular barcoded adaptors spanning alpha/delta and beta/gamma chains. TCRdb re-called the reads with MiXCR, one entry per CDR3 protein. The sample holds 100,000 to 150,000 distinct CDR3 sequences, about an eighth seen once. Sequencing input: a population of CD138-negative cells sorted from bone marrow. This TCR came from a donor older than 35 with multiple myeloma.

The CDR3 sequence: CSSLISGVGELFF. The CDR3 DNA follows: TGCAGCTCGTTGATTTCGGGCGTCGGGGAGCTGTTTTTT. The chain combines TRBV29-1 with TRBJ2-2; D not resolved. Trimming took off 8 bases at V and 7 bases at J, with 17 bases between the two ends. CDR1 and CDR2 from the germline V gene are SQVTM and ANQGSEA. The CDR3 sequence is 13 residues long.